These 21 T cell receptor beta chains were sequenced from one sample in a study of blood T cell repertoires in COVID-19. The table came from immunoSEQ multiplex PCR; TCRdb's copy has only in-frame clones and leaves some out. The table shows about 140,000 clones, with under 85% occurring only once. The sequencing input was peripheral blood. These TCRs come from a human donor in a cohort sampled during active COVID-19.

The chain carries TRBV7-2 and TRBJ1-5; tentative D call: TRBD1 (5 bases). The germline V gene has CDR1 SGHTA and CDR2 FQGNSA. The V and J ends lost 5 bases and 5 bases respectively, with 16 bases between them. The CDR3 has 15 residues. The CDR3 is CASSHKGTGDQPQHF. For the CDR3, the DNA is TGTGCCAGCAGCCACAAAGGGACGGGAGATCAGCCCCAGCATTTT. Full variable domain (outside the CDR3, taken from reference TRBV7-2 and TRBJ1-5): GAGVSQSPSNKVTEKGKDVELRCDPISGHTALYWYRQSLGQGLEFLIYFQGNSAPDKSGLPSDRFSAERTGGSVSTLTIQRTQQEDSAVYLCASSHKGTGDQPQHFGDGTRLSIL.

The rearrangement links TRBV4-2 to TRBJ2-3, with TRBD2 identical over 10 bases. J lost 6 bases, V lost 3 bases, and 9 bases had no gene match. Germline-derived CDR1 and CDR2 are LGHNA and YNFKEQ. The CDR3 covers 16 residues. CDR3 in DNA: TGTGCCAGCAGCCAGGGTCTAGCGGGAGCTGAGGATACGCAGTATTTT. Amino acids: CASSQGLAGAEDTQYF.

This chain uses TRBV6-1 with TRBJ2-7; 7 nucleotides align to TRBD2. This CDR3 has 13 amino acids. V trimming: 2 bases; J trimming: 7 bases; junction bases outside the gene matches: 5. Germline V gives CDR1 MNHNS, CDR2 SASEGT. The CDR3 region is CASSESPLAEQYF. CDR3 in DNA: TGTGCCAGCAGTGAATCCCCACTAGCGGAGCAGTACTTC.

The chain has TRBV19 and TRBJ2-2, with D possibly being TRBD1 (5 bases). This CDR3 is 14 amino acids long. Trimming removed 6 bases from V and 2 bases from J, with 10 bases in between. CDR1 is LNHDA, CDR2 SQIVND, per germline (reference sequence). The DNA for the CDR3 is TGTGCCAGTAGGGGAAGGGGAAACACCGGGGAGCTGTTTTTT. It yields the protein CASRGRGNTGELFF.

The chain links TRBV24-1 to TRBJ2-3; TRBD1 aligns across 9 bases. J gave up 3 bases and V 2 bases, and 5 bases lay outside the gene matches. The germline CDR1 and CDR2 sequences are KGHDR and SFDVKD. The CDR3 covers 16 residues. DNA of the CDR3: TGTGCCACCAGTGATTACGGGACAGGGAAGACAGATACGCAGTATTTT. Amino acids: CATSDYGTGKTDTQYF.

This clone was seen a handful of times. The chain combines TRBV4-2 with TRBJ2-1; 7 bases line up with TRBD2. This CDR3 has 14 residues. Germline V gene data show CDR1 as LGHNA and CDR2 as YNFKEQ. V was clipped by 4 bases and J by 9 bases; unmatched bases: 9. CDR3 DNA: TGTGCCAGCAGCCTAGGACTAGGGCGGAGTGAGCAGTTCTTC. The encoded protein is CASSLGLGRSEQFF.

J is TRBJ2-5 and V is TRBV5-1; TRBD2 aligns across 15 bases. Looked up from germline, CDR1 is SGHRS and CDR2 is YFSETQ. The CDR3 spans 16 residues. V lost 3 bases, J lost 8 bases, and 8 bases stayed unmatched. CDR3 protein: CASSSQTGLAGGTQYF. In nucleotides, the CDR3 is TGCGCCAGCAGCTCCCAAACGGGACTAGCGGGAGGTACCCAGTACTTC.

V usage is TRBV30 and J usage is TRBJ1-2, with a possible D match to TRBD1 (5 bases). This CDR3 comprises 14 residues. Germline V gene lookup returns CDR1 GTSNPN and CDR2 SVGIG (reference sequence). Trimming shortened V by 0 bases and J by 4 bases, and 12 bases separated the two germline ends. The CDR3 spells CAWSVNGRGYGYTF. In nucleotides, the CDR3 is TGTGCCTGGAGTGTTAACGGTAGGGGCTATGGCTACACCTTC.

The table lists this clone with a few counts. The chain joins TRBV29-1 to TRBJ1-1; D possibly corresponds to TRBD1 (5 bases). Deletions cut 4 bases from V and 9 bases from J, with 12 bases between. The CDR3 contains 11 residues. The germline V gene has CDR1 SQVTM and CDR2 ANQGSEA. The CDR3 reads CSVVGAVKAFF. The DNA of the CDR3 is TGCAGCGTTGTAGGGGCAGTAAAAGCTTTCTTT.

This clone appeared a few times. This chain links TRBV19 with TRBJ2-1; TRBD2 agrees at 10 bases. The CDR3 has 17 amino acids. Germline trimming cut 3 bases from V and 7 bases from J; bases unmatched to any gene: 12. CDR1 LNHDA and CDR2 SQIVND come from the germline V gene (reference sequence). The CDR3 spells CASSMPSVAGGPNEQFF. CDR3 DNA: TGTGCCAGTAGTATGCCGTCGGTAGCGGGAGGACCGAATGAGCAGTTCTTC.

V gene TRBV11-3 combines with J gene TRBJ2-5; 10 bases are shared with TRBD1. The CDR3 is 14 amino acids. Germline values: CDR1 SGHNT, CDR2 YENEEA. J lost 4 bases, V lost 5 bases, and 4 bases had no gene match. The CDR3 sequence is CASSPGQGLETQYF. The CDR3 region has the DNA TGTGCCAGCAGCCCGGGACAGGGGTTAGAGACCCAGTACTTC.

The J gene is TRBJ1-4, the V gene TRBV30; D is unresolved. From germline, CDR1 is GTSNPN and CDR2 SVGIG (reference sequence). CDR3 length equals 14 residues. Trimming left V 0 bases short and J 10 bases short, with 15 bases between. The CDR3 reads CAWSVAGGPGKLFF. As DNA, the CDR3 is TGTGCCTGGAGTGTGGCCGGCGGGCCGGGAAAACTGTTTTTT.

This chain links TRBV5-4 with TRBJ1-6; D is uncertain. In germline, CDR1 is SGHNT, CDR2 YYREEE (reference sequence). This CDR3 is built from 12 residues. The ends were cut back, 3 bases at V and 6 bases at J, with 4 bases in the middle. The CDR3: CASSSVNSPLHF. In nucleotides, the CDR3 is TGTGCCAGCAGCTCGGTTAATTCACCCCTCCACTTT.

The chain couples TRBV5-4 to TRBJ2-1; the match to TRBD2 covers 10 bases. After removal of 3 bases from V and 8 bases from J, the junction contained 8 bases not matched to a gene. CDR1 and CDR2 from the germline V gene are SGHNT and YYREEE (reference sequence). The CDR3 is 15 amino acids. CDR3 in amino acids: CASSSGGLAGDEQFF. The CDR3 coding sequence is TGTGCCAGCAGCTCCGGGGGTCTAGCGGGAGATGAGCAGTTCTTC.

The J gene is TRBJ2-7, the V gene TRBV7-2; 8 bases are a match to TRBD1. This CDR3 comprises 14 residues. V shed 5 bases and J 5 bases; nucleotides not matched to a gene: 8. Germline-derived CDR1 and CDR2 are SGHTA and FQGNSA. DNA of the CDR3: TGTGCCAGCAGCCGTGGACAGGGAGCCCACGAGCAGTACTTC. Translation: CASSRGQGAHEQYF.

The chain couples TRBV9 to TRBJ1-2; 7 bases fit TRBD1. From germline, CDR1 is SGDLS and CDR2 YYNGEE. This CDR3 is built from 14 residues. Trimming cost V 0 bases and J 4 bases; bases outside gene matches: 3. DNA of the CDR3: TGTGCCAGCAGCGTAGAAGGGGGCTCCTATGGCTACACCTTC. It codes for CASSVEGGSYGYTF.

The V gene is TRBV9, the J gene TRBJ1-1, with 7 bases matching TRBD1. CDR1 is SGDLS, CDR2 YYNGEE, per germline. J was trimmed by 8 bases and V by 2 bases; bases with no gene match: 9. This CDR3 has 14 residues. Here the CDR3 DNA reads TGTGCCAGCAGCGTTACAGGGGCGGAGGAGGAAGCTTTCTTT. It yields the protein CASSVTGAEEEAFF.

The chain combines TRBV5-5 with TRBJ2-3; D perhaps matches TRBD1 (6 bases). This CDR3 spans 16 amino acids. In germline, CDR1 is SGHKS, CDR2 YYEKEE (reference sequence). The germline V and J ends were trimmed by 3 bases and 6 bases, with 20 bases remaining between them. The CDR3 loop reads CASSSIRIGGADTQYF. Written as DNA, the CDR3 is TGTGCCAGCAGCTCCATACGGATAGGGGGAGCGGATACGCAGTATTTT. The full variable domain, in which reference TRBV5-5 and TRBJ2-3 provide the parts outside the CDR3, is DAGVTQSPTHLIKTRGQQVTLRCSPISGHKSVSWYQQVLGQGPQFIFQYYEKEERGRGNFPDRFSARQFPNYSSELNVNALLLGDSALYLCASSSIRIGGADTQYFGPGTRLTVL.

The J gene is TRBJ2-1, the V gene TRBV27; TRBD2 might be the D (5 bases). Per germline, CDR1 MNHEY and CDR2 SMNVEV (reference sequence). The CDR3 is 15 amino acids. V was trimmed by 2 bases and J by 7 bases, leaving 15 bases between them. The CDR3 region is CASSLGGLVVNEQFF. DNA of the CDR3: TGTGCCAGCAGTTTAGGCGGGCTTGTTGTTAATGAGCAGTTCTTC.

This chain joins TRBV7-2 and TRBJ2-1, with D hard to call. Trimming removed 4 bases at V and 8 bases at J, with 9 bases between. CDR1 is SGHTA and CDR2 is FQGNSA in the germline V gene. The CDR3 is 12 residues long. The CDR3 sequence: CASSSLSDEQFF. The CDR3 nucleotides read TGTGCCAGCAGCTCTTTGAGCGATGAGCAGTTCTTC.

This clone was observed a single time. This chain joins TRBV29-1 and TRBJ2-5; 11 bases are shared with TRBD2. After removal of 6 bases from V and 4 bases from J, the junction contained 10 bases not matched to a gene. Germline V gene data show CDR1 as SQVTM and CDR2 as ANQGSEA. CDR3 length equals 15 residues. The CDR3 region is CSVSTSGSISETQYF. The CDR3 bases are TGCAGCGTCTCAACTAGCGGGAGTATATCAGAGACCCAGTACTTC.